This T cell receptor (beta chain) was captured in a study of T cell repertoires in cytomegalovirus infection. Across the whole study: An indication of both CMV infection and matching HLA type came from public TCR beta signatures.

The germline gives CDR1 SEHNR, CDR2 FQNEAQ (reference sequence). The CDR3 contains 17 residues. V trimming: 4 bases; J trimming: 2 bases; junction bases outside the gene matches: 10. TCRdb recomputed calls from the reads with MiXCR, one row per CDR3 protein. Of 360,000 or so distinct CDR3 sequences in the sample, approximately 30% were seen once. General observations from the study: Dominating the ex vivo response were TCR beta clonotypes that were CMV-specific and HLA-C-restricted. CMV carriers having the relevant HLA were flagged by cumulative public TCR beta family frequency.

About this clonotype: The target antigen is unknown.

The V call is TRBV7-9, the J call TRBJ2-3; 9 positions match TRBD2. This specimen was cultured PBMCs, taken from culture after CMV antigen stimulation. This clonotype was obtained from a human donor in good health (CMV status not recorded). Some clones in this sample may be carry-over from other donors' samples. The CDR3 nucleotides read TGTGCCAGCAGCTCCCCCTCGCGGGAGGGCTTCACAGATACGCAGTATTTT. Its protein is CASSSPSREGFTDTQYF. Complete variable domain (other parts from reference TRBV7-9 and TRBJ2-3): DTGVSQNPRHKITKRGQNVTFRCDPISEHNRLYWYRQTLGQGPEFLTYFQNEAQLEKSRLLSDRFSAERPKGSFSTLEIQRTEQGDSAMYLCASSSPSREGFTDTQYFGPGTRLTVL.